What follows is one TCR beta chain and its context. Its target is not known. Looked up from germline, CDR1 is SGHVS and CDR2 is FQNEAQ. The CDR3 sequence is 15 residues long. Between the trimmed V and J ends, which lost 5 bases and 6 bases, there was a span of 17 bases. These data belong to a study of CD8 T cells in acute hepatitis C reinfection. Study-level results: Only TCRbeta was bulk sequenced, so alphabeta pairing of public clonotypes remains unknown. Regardless of outcome, about twelve public clonotypes appeared, one using V04-02/J02-02. No group differed significantly in the high NS3-1073 repertoire diversity. Preferential TRBV04 and TRBV06 usage appeared in all groups and was not explained by the naive pool.

The table came from immunoSEQ multiplex PCR; TCRdb's copy has only in-frame clones and leaves some out. The sample contains about 38,000 clones, approximately 83% of which appear only once. The time point is: naive CD8 control sorted from an acute-time-point sample. The chain has TRBV7-8 and TRBJ2-1, with D maybe TRBD1 (7 bases). The receptor comes from a woman younger than 35 who spontaneously cleared hepatitis C infection. Source material: naive CD8+ T cells from PBMCs. DNA of the CDR3: TGTGCCAGCAGCCCGTACGGGGGACAGCTCAATGAGCAGTTCTTC. It yields the protein CASSPYGGQLNEQFF.